The next 6 T cell receptor beta chains were all read from a single sample in a study of T cell responses to AZD1222 COVID-19 vaccine. Libraries were prepared by immunoSEQ multiplex PCR; TCRdb keeps only in-frame clonotypes and omits some of them. The table lists more than 95,000 clones, roughly 93% of them singletons. The sample here was peripheral blood, taken on day 0 of AZD1222 vaccination. The receptor source for this set is an adult in good health.

This sequence joins TRBV2 and TRBJ1-5; maybe TRBD1 (5 bases). In germline, CDR1 is SNHLY, CDR2 FYNNEI. Trimming left V 4 bases short and J 2 bases short, with 15 bases between. The CDR3 loop spans 16 amino acids. The DNA for the CDR3 is TGTGCCAGCAGTGTCGGACAACCGAGGGGCAATCAGCCCCAGCATTTT. Translation: CASSVGQPRGNQPQHF.

This chain joins TRBV5-6 and TRBJ2-3; no clear D. Germline CDR1 reads SGHDT; CDR2 reads YYEEEE. This CDR3 is 12 amino acids long. V was trimmed by 1 base and J by 4 bases, leaving 4 bases between them. DNA for the CDR3: TGTGCCAGCAGCTTGTTTCCAGATACGCAGTATTTT. It translates to CASSLFPDTQYF.

The chain couples TRBV18 to TRBJ1-5; 10 bases line up with TRBD1. Losses at the gene ends were 3 bases for V and 4 bases for J; bases not matched to a gene: 3. CDR1 and CDR2 (germline): KGHSH, LQKENI. The CDR3 covers 15 residues. The CDR3: CASSPGTGANQPQHF. The DNA for the CDR3 is TGTGCCAGCTCACCGGGGACAGGGGCAAATCAGCCCCAGCATTTT.

The chain employs TRBV6-4 and TRBJ1-2; D remains ambiguous. Trimming pared 5 bases from V and 5 bases from J, leaving 12 bases between. Germline CDR1 MRHNA, CDR2 SNTAGT. This CDR3 is built from 13 residues. CDR3 sequence reads: CASSSGPKYGYTF. DNA of the CDR3: TGTGCCAGCAGTTCCGGGCCCAAGTATGGCTACACCTTC.

The chain uses TRBV28 and TRBJ2-7, with 7 nucleotides matching TRBD2. Germline V CDR1 and CDR2: MDHEN, SYDVKM. CDR3 size: 14 residues. Written as DNA, the CDR3 is TGTGCGGCCAAGGCGGCGGGAGCGGTCTACGAGCAGTACTTC. It translates to CAAKAAGAVYEQYF.

This clone was picked up one time. This chain joins TRBV28 and TRBJ1-5; D is ambiguous. V was clipped by 5 bases and J by 3 bases, with 14 bases between them. The CDR3 consists of 15 residues. Germline V lookup: CDR1 MDHEN, CDR2 SYDVKM. CDR3 amino acids: CASSPLPGNNQPQHF. The CDR3 nucleotides read TGTGCCAGCAGTCCCCTACCGGGGAACAATCAGCCCCAGCATTTT.